This TCR beta chain is from a study of Tregs in tolerant kidney transplant recipients. Profiled with immunoSEQ multiplex PCR; TCRdb holds only in-frame clones, not every one. The table shows some 69,000 clones, with roughly 84% occurring only once. CD4+CD25+CD127- Tregs, CD4+CD25- non-Tregs, CD4 and CD8 cells were sorted. The clonotype comes from a human donor in good health. Sample: CD4+ T cells from blood.

The CDR3 reads CASSLAGGSDTQYF. The CDR3 nucleotides are TGTGCCAGCAGTTTAGCGGGAGGGTCAGATACGCAGTATTTT. V usage is TRBV5-4 and J usage is TRBJ2-3, with 11 bases identical to TRBD2. CDR3 size: 14 residues. CDR1 is SGHNT and CDR2 is YYREEE in the germline V gene (reference sequence). The ends lost 5 bases at V and 4 bases at J; junction bases unmatched: 3.